This TCR beta chain is from a study of shared clonotypes between healthy human individuals. On the study more broadly: Participating donors consisted of a couple of women and a few men aged 18 to 49. General study points: Sorted-subset sequencing, rarefaction showed, was incomplete despite large depth.

As to this clone: The antigen is not known.

Germline V CDR1 and CDR2: SEHNR, FQNEAQ (reference sequence). The CDR3 contains 16 residues. V lost 4 bases to trimming and J lost 5 bases, with 19 bases between them. CD45RO negativity and positive selection for CCR7 defined naive CD8 cells, a population that excluded terminally differentiated effector memory CD45RA+ cells. Only Caucasian adults living in Nashville, Tennessee served as donors. The method was immunoSEQ multiplex PCR; TCRdb's version includes in-frame clones alone and lacks a portion of them. The sample includes approximately 2,000,000 clones, 80% to 95% of them seen just once. The clonotype comes from a man between 18 and 35 years old in good health. Some clones in this sample may be carry-over from other donors' samples. Sequencing was done on a sample of naive CD8+ T cells from PBMCs. The V call is TRBV7-9, the J call TRBJ2-3; D remains unclear. The CDR3 sequence is CASSSSLVLHRDTQYF. DNA for the CDR3: TGTGCCAGCAGCTCCTCCCTAGTCCTCCACCGAGATACGCAGTATTTT.